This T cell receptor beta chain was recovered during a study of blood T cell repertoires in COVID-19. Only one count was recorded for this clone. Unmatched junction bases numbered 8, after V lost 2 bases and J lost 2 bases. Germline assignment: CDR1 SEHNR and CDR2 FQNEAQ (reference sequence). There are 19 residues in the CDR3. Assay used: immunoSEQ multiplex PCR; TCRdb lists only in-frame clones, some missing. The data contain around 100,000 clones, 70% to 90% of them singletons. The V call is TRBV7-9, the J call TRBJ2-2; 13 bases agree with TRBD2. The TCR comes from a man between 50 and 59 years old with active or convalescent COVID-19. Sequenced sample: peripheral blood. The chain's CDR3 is CASSLIRTSGRSNTGELFF. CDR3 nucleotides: TGTGCCAGCAGCTTAATCAGGACTAGCGGGAGATCTAACACCGGGGAGCTGTTTTTT.